Listed here is a single T cell receptor (beta chain). Enrollees, about 18 to 89 years old, lived in about two dozen US areas. Cohort 3 recovery required two negative PCRs, clearance, or symptom resolution. Germline lookup yields CDR1 SGHNT and CDR2 YENEEA. The CDR3 spans 13 residues. The V end lost 8 bases, the J end lost 2 bases, and 11 bases lay between the germline ends. TCRdb keeps only in-frame clones here, not all; method: immunoSEQ multiplex PCR. The repertoire includes approximately 280,000 clones, roughly 86% of them detected once, and under 2.5% sits in the top ten. These data come from a study of blood T cell repertoires in COVID-19. Overall study context: The analysed material was cDNA or gDNA that came from T cells, B-cell-depleted T cells, or PBMCs.

This chain uses TRBV11-3 with TRBJ2-3; the D gene is possibly TRBD1 (5 bases). The source material was PBMCs or T cells enriched from blood (not recorded which). The clonotype was recovered from a woman aged 55-70 years who had recovered from COVID-19. The CDR3 protein is CASADSFTDTQYF. DNA of the CDR3: TGTGCCAGCGCCGACAGTTTCACAGATACGCAGTATTTT.